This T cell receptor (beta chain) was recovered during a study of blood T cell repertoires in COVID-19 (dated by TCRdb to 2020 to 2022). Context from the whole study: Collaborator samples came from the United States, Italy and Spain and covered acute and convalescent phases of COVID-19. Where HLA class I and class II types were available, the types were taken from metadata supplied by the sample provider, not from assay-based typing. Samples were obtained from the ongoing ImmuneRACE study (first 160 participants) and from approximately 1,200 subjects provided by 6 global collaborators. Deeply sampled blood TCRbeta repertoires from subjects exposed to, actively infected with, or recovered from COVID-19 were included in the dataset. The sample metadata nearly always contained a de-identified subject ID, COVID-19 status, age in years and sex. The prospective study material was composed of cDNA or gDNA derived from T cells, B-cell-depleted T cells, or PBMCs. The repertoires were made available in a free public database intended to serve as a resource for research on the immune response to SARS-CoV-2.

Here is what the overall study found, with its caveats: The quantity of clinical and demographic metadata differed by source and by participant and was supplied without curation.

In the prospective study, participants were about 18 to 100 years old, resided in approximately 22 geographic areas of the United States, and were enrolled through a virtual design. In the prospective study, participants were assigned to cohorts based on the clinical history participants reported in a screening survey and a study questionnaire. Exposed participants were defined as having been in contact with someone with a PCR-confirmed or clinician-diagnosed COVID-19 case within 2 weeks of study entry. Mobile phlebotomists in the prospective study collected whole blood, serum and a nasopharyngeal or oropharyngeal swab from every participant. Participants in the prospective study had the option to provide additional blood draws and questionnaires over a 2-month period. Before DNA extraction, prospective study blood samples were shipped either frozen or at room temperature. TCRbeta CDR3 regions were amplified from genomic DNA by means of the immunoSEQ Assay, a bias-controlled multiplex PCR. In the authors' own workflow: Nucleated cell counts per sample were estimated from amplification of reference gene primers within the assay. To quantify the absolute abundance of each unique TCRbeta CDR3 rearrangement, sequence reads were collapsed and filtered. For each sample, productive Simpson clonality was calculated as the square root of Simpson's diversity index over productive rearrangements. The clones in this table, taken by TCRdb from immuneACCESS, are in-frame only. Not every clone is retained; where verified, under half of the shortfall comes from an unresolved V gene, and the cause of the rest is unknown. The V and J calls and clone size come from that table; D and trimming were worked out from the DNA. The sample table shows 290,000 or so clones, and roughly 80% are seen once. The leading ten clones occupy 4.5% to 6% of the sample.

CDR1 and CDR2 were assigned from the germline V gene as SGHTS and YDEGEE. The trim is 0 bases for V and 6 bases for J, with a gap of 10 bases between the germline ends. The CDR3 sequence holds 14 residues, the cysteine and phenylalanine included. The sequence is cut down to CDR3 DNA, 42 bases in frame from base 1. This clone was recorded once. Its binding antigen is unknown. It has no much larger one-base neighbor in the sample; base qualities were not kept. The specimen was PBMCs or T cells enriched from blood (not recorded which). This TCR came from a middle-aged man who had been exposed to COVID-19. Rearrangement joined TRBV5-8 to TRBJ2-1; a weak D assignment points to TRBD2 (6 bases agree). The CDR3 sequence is CASSLGGNLNEQFF. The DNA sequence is TGTGCCAGCAGCTTGGGCGGGAACCTCAATGAGCAGTTCTTC.